This T cell receptor (beta chain) was found in a study of T cell responses to AZD1222 COVID-19 vaccine. Study-wide results and limits: Spike-specific TCR repertoires showed rising breadth and depth after two AZD1222 doses.

The data were produced by immunoSEQ multiplex PCR, yet TCRdb's version contains in-frame clones alone and is incomplete. Among about 140,000 clones listed, over 75% were seen once. With respect to this clone: What it recognizes is unknown.

V was pared by 7 bases and J by 2 bases, with 6 bases of the junction left unmatched. Germline CDR1 MNHEY, CDR2 SVGAGI. The CDR3 is made up of 14 amino acids. The specimen comprised peripheral blood, sampled on day 0 of AZD1222 vaccination. The TCR comes from an adult in good health. This chain links TRBV6-5 with TRBJ2-7; 9 nucleotides line up with TRBD1. CDR3 DNA sequence: TGTGCCAGCACCGGGACAGGGAGTCCCTACGAGCAGTACTTC. Amino acid sequence: CASTGTGSPYEQYF.